This TCR beta chain was sequenced in a study of PD-1 blockade in classical Hodgkin lymphoma. Relapse after autologous stem cell transplantation occurred in every patient, and brentuximab vedotin exposure varied. Patients reached a best response of complete response, partial response or progressive disease. The length of the CDR3 is 18 residues. Germline V lookup: CDR1 SGHDT, CDR2 YYEEEE. V lost 0 bases, J lost 2 bases, and 18 bases lay in between. Repertoires were generated with immunoSEQ multiplex PCR, while TCRdb's copy carries only in-frame clones and drops some. The profile covers under 100,000 clones, with 75% to 90% appearing a single time and 10% to 15% taken by the ten largest.

The chain couples TRBV5-6 to TRBJ2-1; D remains unclear. The sequence was collected from a human donor with classical Hodgkin lymphoma. The source material was peripheral blood mononuclear cells (PBMCs), sampled at baseline. CDR3 amino acids: CASSLERGSRKTYNEQFF. DNA of the CDR3: TGTGCCAGCAGCTTGGAACGAGGTAGTCGTAAGACCTACAATGAGCAGTTCTTC.